This TCR beta chain stems from a study of blood T cell repertoires in COVID-19. Study overall: PBMCs, B-cell-depleted T cells, or T cells provided the cDNA or gDNA that made up the material.

Sequenced by immunoSEQ multiplex PCR; TCRdb stores in-frame clones only, minus some. In the table there are approximately 210,000 clones, about four fifths of which are singletons. Ten or more counts support this clone. Germline V CDR1 and CDR2: SGHNT, YYREEE (reference sequence). V gave up 2 bases and J gave up 9 bases, with 12 bases separating them. The CDR3 length is 14 residues. This TCR was recovered from a woman in her 50s with active or convalescent COVID-19. The rearrangement joins TRBV5-4 to TRBJ1-6, with D possibly being TRBD1 (6 bases). Sequenced input: peripheral blood. Written as DNA, the CDR3 is TGTGCCAGCAGCTTAAACAGGGCCCCTTCACCCCTCCACTTT. Protein: CASSLNRAPSPLHF.